The 5 T cell receptor beta chains reported below all come from one sample, sequenced in a study of CD8+ T cells in alopecia areata. Investigators isolated RNA and reverse transcribed it into cDNA to act as the sequencing template. The repertoire was sequenced with immunoSEQ multiplex PCR; TCRdb's copy has only in-frame clones and lacks some. Here the sample spans some 120,000 clones, over 60% being singletons. The treatment here: oral pan-JAK inhibitor, 5-10 mg twice daily. Sequencing used CD4+ T cells sorted from blood, obtained at week 4, from a patient treated with tofacitinib. Receptors originate from a human donor with alopecia areata.

The V call is TRBV29-1, the J call TRBJ1-4; D is possibly TRBD1 (6 bases). Germline V CDR1 and CDR2: SQVTM, ANQGSEA. The V end was cut by 7 bases, the J end by 0 bases, with 12 bases between. The CDR3 has 14 residues. The CDR3 DNA reads TGCAGCGCTATCAGGGGAGCAACTAATGAAAAACTGTTTTTT. Translating gives CSAIRGATNEKLFF. The full variable domain, with the rest looked up from reference TRBV29-1 and TRBJ1-4, is SAVISQKPSRDICQRGTSLTIQCQVDSQVTMMFWYRQQPGQSLTLIATANQGSEATYESGFVIDKFPISRPNLTFSTLTVSNMSPEDSSIYLCSAIRGATNEKLFFGSGTQLSVL.

The chain combines TRBV2 with TRBJ1-6; 7 nucleotides match TRBD1. The CDR3 sequence is 14 residues long. Looked up from germline, CDR1 is SNHLY and CDR2 is FYNNEI. J gave up 11 bases and V 4 bases, and 8 bases lay outside the gene matches. The CDR3 DNA reads TGTGCCAGCAGTGGCCCCGAAGGACAGGCACCCCTCCACTTT. Amino acids: CASSGPEGQAPLHF.

The chain recombines TRBV19 with TRBJ1-5, with 10 positions matching TRBD1. Germline CDR1 LNHDA, CDR2 SQIVND (reference sequence). The V and J ends lost 9 bases and 4 bases, in that order; junction bases with no gene match: 6. This CDR3 has 14 amino acids. The CDR3 DNA is TGTGCCAGCAGGGACAGGGGCGGAAATCAGCCCCAGCATTTT. This codes for CASRDRGGNQPQHF.

This clone was counted a few times. The CDR3 loop reads CSVKLRRDLDSGANVLTF. The CDR3 bases are TGCAGCGTTAAGCTCCGCCGGGACCTCGACTCTGGGGCCAACGTCCTGACTTTC. This chain links TRBV29-1 with TRBJ2-6; D may match TRBD1 or TRBD2 (5 bases each). CDR1 is SQVTM, CDR2 ANQGSEA, per germline. V gave up 5 bases and J gave up 0 bases, with 20 bases separating them. CDR3 size: 18 residues.

This clone was seen a single time. V and J are TRBV7-3 and TRBJ2-7, with 12 bases aligning to TRBD2. Germline V gene sequence: CDR1 SGHTA, CDR2 FQGTGA. The CDR3 length is 15 residues. V lost 5 bases, J lost 1 base, and 3 bases stayed unmatched. CDR3 nucleotides: TGTGCCAGCAGCGCAGGACTAGCGGGATCCTACGAGCAGTACTTC. It encodes CASSAGLAGSYEQYF. The whole variable domain, remainder taken from reference TRBV7-3 and TRBJ2-7, is GAGVSQTPSNKVTEKGKYVELRCDPISGHTALYWYRQSLGQGPEFLIYFQGTGAADDSGLPNDRFFAVRPEGSVSTLKIQRTERGDSAVYLCASSAGLAGSYEQYFGPGTRLTVT.